The present TCR beta chain was sequenced within a study of cytomegalovirus exposure and HLA in healthy donors. A multiplex PCR was run with 60 Vbeta primers and 13 Jbeta primers. Clones were sequenced by immunoSEQ multiplex PCR, and TCRdb holds only the in-frame ones, with some missing. The sample consists of roughly 130,000 clones, 80% to 90% of them appearing once. The CDR3 is made up of 13 amino acids. Trimming shortened V by 11 bases and J by 8 bases, and 19 bases separated the two germline ends. Germline CDR1 reads MGHRA; CDR2 reads YSYEKL. Whole-study results and caveats: Cytomegalovirus status was reportedly diagnosed by the classifier with high sensitivity and specificity. In an earlier analysis, most TCR beta V segments were productive about 87% or about 30% of the time.

Remarks on this clone: Its antigen is still unknown.

The clonotype comes from a woman aged 18-35 years in good health and CMV-seropositive. What was sequenced was PBMCs. The chain combines TRBV4-1 with TRBJ2-1, with D possibly being TRBD2 (6 bases). The CDR3 region has the DNA TGCGCCTGCTCTACCGGGGGTAAGGATGAGCAGTTCTTC. Its translation: CACSTGGKDEQFF.